The 5 T cell receptor beta chains in this list originate from one sample, sequenced in a study of T cell responses to AZD1222 COVID-19 vaccine. Repertoires were generated with immunoSEQ multiplex PCR, while TCRdb's copy carries only in-frame clones and drops some. The sample lists under 150,000 clones; 90% to 95% were seen once. The sample was peripheral blood, taken 28 days after the second AZD1222 dose. These receptors were taken from an adult who received the AZD1222 COVID-19 vaccine.

This chain joins TRBV10-2 and TRBJ1-1; the D is unclear. CDR1 and CDR2 from the germline V gene are WSHSY and SAAADI. The CDR3 is made up of 16 amino acids. V lost 2 bases and J lost 1, with 14 bases in between. The CDR3: CASSEDRSQWNTEAFF. The CDR3 region has the DNA TGCGCCAGCAGTGAGGACCGGAGCCAATGGAACACTGAAGCTTTCTTT.

This chain links TRBV6-1 with TRBJ1-4; D not certain. The CDR3 length is 15 residues. V shed 2 bases and J shed 7 bases, with 14 bases lying between them. From germline, CDR1 is MNHNS and CDR2 SASEGT. The chain's CDR3 is CASSELRLFGEKLFF. The CDR3 DNA reads as TGTGCCAGCAGTGAACTGAGGTTGTTTGGTGAAAAACTGTTTTTT.

Remarks on this clone: This same CDR3 is encoded by further DNA sequences in the sample. The chain joins TRBV19 to TRBJ1-1; D gene ambiguous. V lost 2 bases to trimming and J lost 3 bases, with 10 bases between them. Germline V gene data show CDR1 as LNHDA and CDR2 as SQIVND (reference sequence). This CDR3 has 14 residues. The CDR3 protein is CASSIMDGDTEAFF. In nucleotides, the CDR3 is TGTGCCAGTAGTATAATGGACGGTGACACTGAAGCTTTCTTT.

The CDR3 DNA follows: TGTGCCAGCAGCTTGGAACAGGGCTCCTACAATGAGCAGTTCTTC. Translated, it gives CASSLEQGSYNEQFF. The chain uses TRBV5-8 and TRBJ2-1; tentative D call: TRBD1 (6 bases). CDR1 is SGHTS and CDR2 is YDEGEE in the germline V gene. This CDR3 has 15 amino acids. The germline V and J ends were trimmed by 0 bases and 0 bases, with 7 bases remaining between them.

The rearrangement uses TRBV7-9 and TRBJ2-1, with 8 bases fitting TRBD1. Looked up from germline, CDR1 is SEHNR and CDR2 is FQNEAQ (reference sequence). Unmatched junction bases numbered 14, after V lost 4 bases and J lost 6 bases. CDR3 length: 17 amino acids. The CDR3 protein is CASSSPGQVGTPNEQFF. CDR3 sequence (DNA): TGTGCCAGCAGCTCACCGGGACAGGTCGGGACCCCCAATGAGCAGTTCTTC.